Listed below are T cell receptor beta chains from one sample, sequenced in a study of STAT5B mutations in CD4+ large granular lymphocyte leukemia. The method was immunoSEQ multiplex PCR; TCRdb's version includes in-frame clones alone and lacks a portion of them. This sample has approximately 39,000 clones; 85% occur once, and the top ten carry approximately 1.3%. Sequenced: CD4+ T cells from blood buffy coats. These receptors all come from a human donor in good health. Each CDR3 is given with its conserved first and last residue. D genes are given only for firm matches. A clone size is listed for some rows: how often the clone was seen (once, few, many), or a class if it is expanded.

cdr3_nt | cdr3_aa | clone_size | d_call | j_call | v_call
TGTGCCAGCAGTTTCCAGGGGGCGAGGGATTCACCCCTCCACTTT | CASSFQGARDSPLHF | few | TRBD1 | TRBJ1-6 | TRBV6-5
TGTGCCAGCAGCTTGGTAGGACAGGGGGCGCAGAAACTGTTTTTT | CASSLVGQGAQKLFF | NA | TRBD1 | TRBJ1-4 | TRBV5-5
TGTGCCAGCAGCGCAGGGACGGGCGGTTACACTGAAGCTTTCTTT | CASSAGTGGYTEAFF | NA | NA | TRBJ1-1 | TRBV11-2
TGCGCCAGCAGCTTGGGGGACAGGATAAATGAAAAACTGTTTTTT | CASSLGDRINEKLFF | NA | TRBD1 | TRBJ1-4 | TRBV5-1
TGTGCCAGCAGATACATTGGTATAGCGAGATCCTACGAGCAGTACTTC | CASRYIGIARSYEQYF | NA | NA | TRBJ2-7 | TRBV11-2
TGTGCCAGCAGCTTAGGCCCACAGGGAAATAATTCACCCCTCCACTTT | CASSLGPQGNNSPLHF | few | NA | TRBJ1-6 | TRBV7-8
TGTGCCAGCAGTTTTGTGGTCTCGGTCCCCGGGCGGATGGGCTACGAGCAGTACTTC | CASSFVVSVPGRMGYEQYF | NA | NA | TRBJ2-7 | TRBV28
TGTGCCAGCAGACTCTTTTGGGCAGGGGTTGGGGCCAACGTCCTGACTTTC | CASRLFWAGVGANVLTF | NA | NA | TRBJ2-6 | TRBV27
TGTGCCAGCTCACAACCAGGACGTATTGAGAAGACCCAGTACTTC | CASSQPGRIEKTQYF | NA | NA | TRBJ2-5 | TRBV18
TGCGCCAGCAGCTTGGCGTCTTCCAGCCATGGCTACACCTTC | CASSLASSSHGYTF | few | NA | TRBJ1-2 | TRBV5-1
TGTGCCAGCAGTTGGACAGGGGGCTTAGGGGAGCAGTACTTC | CASSWTGGLGEQYF | NA | TRBD1 | TRBJ2-7 | TRBV27
TGTGCCTGGAGTCCTCCCGATTTCTCTGGAAACACCATATATTTT | CAWSPPDFSGNTIYF | NA | NA | TRBJ1-3 | TRBV30
TGTGCCTGGAGTGGACAGAACAATCAGCCCCAGCATTTT | CAWSGQNNQPQHF | NA | NA | TRBJ1-5 | TRBV30
TGCGCCAGCAGCCCAGGGACAGGGCTTTCCTACGAGCAGTACTTC | CASSPGTGLSYEQYF | NA | TRBD1 | TRBJ2-7 | TRBV5-1
TGTGCCACCAGCAGAGACACAGGCGCAATGGTACAGTTCTTC | CATSRDTGAMVQFF | NA | NA | TRBJ2-1 | TRBV15
TGTGCCTCCTTAAGTCCGAGCACAGATACGCAGTATTTT | CASLSPSTDTQYF | NA | NA | TRBJ2-3 | TRBV19
TGTGCCTGGAGTGACCTTGAAGTTGGTCAGCCCCAGCATTTT | CAWSDLEVGQPQHF | NA | NA | TRBJ1-5 | TRBV30
TGTGCCAGTAGTATGCGCTCGGCACGGGACGAGCAGTACTTC | CASSMRSARDEQYF | once | NA | TRBJ2-7 | TRBV19
TGTGCCAGCTCACCACGACAGGATCCTGGAAACACCATATATTTT | CASSPRQDPGNTIYF | NA | NA | TRBJ1-3 | TRBV18
TGTGCCAGCAGCACGGGGGCTAGCGGGGGGGCAAGCACCGGGGAGCTGTTTTTT | CASSTGASGGASTGELFF | NA | TRBD2 | TRBJ2-2 | TRBV9